This TCR beta chain was documented in a study of Graves' ophthalmopathy and Graves' hyperthyroidism. Study-wide background: At initial diagnosis, peripheral blood was obtained, and this preceded any treatment.

Amplification targeted the TCR beta CDR3 regions, with RNA transcripts as the source material. Following a first-round RT-PCR that used HTBI primers, a second-round multiplex PCR was carried out. TCRdb redid the calling of the multiplex PCR reads with MiXCR, one entry per CDR3 protein. This sample has hundreds of thousands of distinct CDR3 sequences, with over 20% found just once. CDR1 is SQVTM, CDR2 ANQGSEA, per germline. Trimming cost V 4 bases and J 4 bases, with 10 bases left between them. This CDR3 comprises 12 residues. Study conclusions and caveats: A majority of expanded thyroid clonotypes exceeding 0.001 frequency were likewise present in blood.

This clonotype occurred a few times. The antigen is undetermined. Other autoimmune diseases, uncontrolled infections, pregnancy or lactation excluded patients from enrollment. Sequenced sample: peripheral blood. The chain combines TRBV29-1 with TRBJ1-1; D not resolved. The clonotype was recovered from a woman between 18 and 29 years old with stable Graves' hyperthyroidism. Some clones in this sample may be carry-over from other donors' samples. The CDR3 DNA sequence: TGCAGCGTTGTAGGAGAGGGCACTGAAGCTTTCTTT. Translated: CSVVGEGTEAFF.